This T cell receptor (beta chain) was recovered during a study of T cell repertoires in cytomegalovirus infection. Study in general: Carrying CMV and the relevant HLA type showed in public TCR beta signatures.

To note about this clonotype: What it recognizes is unknown.

TCRdb re-called the reads through MiXCR, storing one row per CDR3 protein. Of about 310,000 distinct CDR3 sequences in the sample, 25% were seen once. Germline CDR1 MNHNS, CDR2 SASEGT. Trimming pared 6 bases from V and 5 bases from J, leaving 13 bases between. The CDR3 covers 13 residues. The source material was cultured PBMCs, sampled from culture after CMV antigen stimulation. V is TRBV6-1 and J is TRBJ1-2; D is ambiguous. The source is a human donor in good health (CMV status not recorded). Some clones in this sample may be carry-over from other donors' samples. CDR3 coding DNA: TGTGCCAGCAGACCAACAGAAGATTATGGCTACACCTTC. It codes for CASRPTEDYGYTF.